Listed below are T cell receptor beta chains from one sample, sequenced in a study of blood T cell repertoires in COVID-19. Only in-frame clones appear in the TCRdb table, and some are missing; sequencing was by immunoSEQ multiplex PCR. Counted here are 110,000 to 150,000 clones, around 80% occurring once; the ten biggest clones make up roughly 13%. The source material was peripheral blood. Every receptor here comes from an elderly man with acute or convalescent COVID-19. CDR3s include the opening cysteine and the closing phenylalanine or tryptophan. D genes are given only for firm matches. Clone size, where shown, is once, few, many, or a class for clones that have expanded.

V: TRBV10-3; D: .; J: TRBJ2-1; size: .; CDR3: CAIGQGGWNEQFF; DNA: TGTGCCATCGGGCAGGGGGGTTGGAATGAGCAGTTCTTC
V: TRBV5-1; D: TRBD1; J: TRBJ2-3; size: .; CDR3: CASSLSGTGASTDTQYF; DNA: TGCGCCAGCAGCTTATCCGGGACAGGGGCCTCCACAGATACGCAGTATTTT
V: TRBV7-3; D: TRBD1; J: TRBJ2-2; size: .; CDR3: CASSLNGQGPGELFF; DNA: TGTGCCAGCAGCTTAAATGGACAGGGGCCCGGGGAGCTGTTTTTT
V: TRBV18; D: TRBD1; J: TRBJ2-1; size: .; CDR3: CASSPGQGRASYNEQFF; DNA: TGTGCCAGCTCACCCGGACAGGGCCGAGCTTCCTACAATGAGCAGTTCTTC
V: TRBV27; D: .; J: TRBJ1-6; size: few; CDR3: CASSTRVGNSPLHF; DNA: TGTGCCAGCAGTACCAGGGTAGGCAATTCACCCCTCCACTTT
V: TRBV7-3; D: .; J: TRBJ1-1; size: .; CDR3: CASSLGSRDEAFF; DNA: TGTGCCAGCAGCCTGGGGTCCAGGGATGAAGCTTTCTTT
V: TRBV5-1; D: .; J: TRBJ2-1; size: .; CDR3: CASSLEQAVYNEQFF; DNA: TGCGCCAGCAGCTTGGAACAGGCTGTATACAATGAGCAGTTCTTC
V: TRBV18; D: .; J: TRBJ2-2; size: .; CDR3: CASSPRTENTGELFF; DNA: TGTGCCAGCTCACCGCGGACAGAGAACACCGGGGAGCTGTTTTTT
V: TRBV18; D: TRBD2; J: TRBJ2-3; size: once; CDR3: CASSPPSLAGADTQYF; DNA: TGTGCCAGCTCACCACCGAGCCTAGCGGGGGCAGATACGCAGTATTTT
V: TRBV9; D: .; J: TRBJ1-5; size: .; CDR3: CASNRAERWQPQHF; DNA: TGTGCCAGCAATCGAGCGGAGAGGTGGCAGCCCCAGCATTTT
V: TRBV6-2/TRBV6-3; D: .; J: TRBJ1-1; size: .; CDR3: CASSSTRARWGDTEAFF; DNA: TGTGCCAGCAGCTCCACACGCGCGAGGTGGGGGGACACTGAAGCTTTCTTT
V: TRBV7-2; D: TRBD2; J: TRBJ2-6; size: .; CDR3: CASSPGGSGANVLTF; DNA: TGTGCCAGCAGTCCGGGGGGCTCTGGGGCCAACGTCCTGACTTTC
V: TRBV19; D: .; J: TRBJ1-6; size: .; CDR3: CASTTQGVGSPLHF; DNA: TGTGCCAGTACCACACAGGGAGTTGGTTCACCCCTCCACTTT
V: TRBV21-1; D: .; J: TRBJ2-7; size: .; CDR3: CASSKARGRNEQYF; DNA: TGTGCCAGCAGCAAAGCACGGGGGAGAAACGAGCAGTACTTC
V: TRBV5-4; D: .; J: TRBJ1-1; size: .; CDR3: CASSLEGVMDEAFF; DNA: TGTGCCAGCAGCTTGGAGGGGGTAATGGATGAAGCTTTCTTT
V: TRBV19; D: .; J: TRBJ1-5; size: .; CDR3: CASTASGSRSLNQPQHF; DNA: TGTGCCAGTACCGCTTCGGGGTCCAGGTCACTAAATCAGCCCCAGCATTTT
V: TRBV6-5; D: .; J: TRBJ1-2; size: .; CDR3: CASRQTDGHGYTF; DNA: TGTGCCAGCAGGCAGACTGATGGTCATGGCTACACCTTC
V: TRBV6-2/TRBV6-3; D: TRBD1; J: TRBJ1-1; size: .; CDR3: CASSDQTGASTEAFF; DNA: TGTGCCAGCAGTGACCAGACAGGGGCGAGCACTGAAGCTTTCTTT
V: TRBV24-1; D: .; J: TRBJ2-1; size: .; CDR3: CATSDSGSHRNEQFF; DNA: TGTGCCACCAGTGATTCGGGATCGCATCGGAATGAGCAGTTCTTC
V: TRBV3-1/TRBV3-2; D: .; J: TRBJ2-7; size: .; CDR3: CASSHEGAQGGEQYF; DNA: TGTGCCAGCAGCCACGAAGGAGCCCAAGGAGGCGAGCAGTACTTC
V: TRBV2; D: TRBD1; J: TRBJ1-5; size: .; CDR3: CASSPFRVDRGRNQPQHF; DNA: TGTGCCAGCAGTCCGTTTCGAGTCGACAGGGGACGGAATCAGCCCCAGCATTTT
V: TRBV30; D: .; J: TRBJ2-2; size: once; CDR3: CAWCTGRGNTGELFF; DNA: TGTGCCTGGTGTACAGGGAGGGGGAACACCGGGGAGCTGTTTTTT
V: TRBV28; D: .; J: TRBJ1-1; size: .; CDR3: CASSLSRGAGDNTEAFF; DNA: TGTGCCAGCAGTTTATCCCGGGGGGCAGGGGACAACACTGAAGCTTTCTTT
V: TRBV12-3/TRBV12-4; D: .; J: TRBJ1-1; size: few; CDR3: CASRLQGDTEAFF; DNA: TGTGCCAGCAGGTTACAGGGTGACACTGAAGCTTTCTTT
V: TRBV5-6; D: .; J: TRBJ2-3; size: .; CDR3: CASSFQRGTQYF; DNA: TGTGCCAGCAGCTTTCAACGAGGTACGCAGTATTTT
V: TRBV11-2; D: .; J: TRBJ1-1; size: .; CDR3: CASSFGGLNTEAFF; DNA: TGTGCCAGCAGCTTCGGGGGGCTAAACACTGAAGCTTTCTTT
V: TRBV6-2/TRBV6-3; D: TRBD1; J: TRBJ1-5; size: .; CDR3: CASSWTGGASSAQHF; DNA: TGTGCCAGCAGCTGGACAGGGGGTGCCTCATCAGCCCAGCATTTT
V: TRBV7-8; D: .; J: TRBJ2-7; size: .; CDR3: CASSLRIGPYEQYF; DNA: TGTGCCAGCAGCCTACGTATCGGTCCCTACGAGCAGTACTTC
V: TRBV11-2; D: .; J: TRBJ2-2; size: .; CDR3: CASKRFGQKATGELFF; DNA: TGTGCCAGCAAGCGGTTCGGCCAAAAGGCGACCGGGGAGCTGTTTTTT
V: TRBV2; D: .; J: TRBJ1-5; size: .; CDR3: CASSEQPRGSQPQHF; DNA: TGTGCCAGCAGTGAGCAGCCCAGGGGTTCTCAGCCCCAGCATTTT
V: TRBV30; D: TRBD1; J: TRBJ1-5; size: once; CDR3: CAWSPDRAQPQHF; DNA: TGTGCCTGGAGTCCCGACAGGGCTCAGCCCCAGCATTTT
V: TRBV7-3; D: TRBD1; J: TRBJ2-5; size: .; CDR3: CASSVGQGVTQYF; DNA: TGTGCCAGCAGCGTAGGACAGGGAGTGACCCAGTACTTC
V: TRBV7-9; D: .; J: TRBJ1-1; size: .; CDR3: CASSPGGTGSTEAFF; DNA: TGTGCCAGCAGCCCAGGCGGGACCGGGAGCACTGAAGCTTTCTTT
V: TRBV2; D: .; J: TRBJ2-7; size: .; CDR3: CASRRGQSTYEQYF; DNA: TGTGCCAGCAGGAGGGGACAATCGACCTACGAGCAGTACTTC
V: TRBV5-4; D: .; J: TRBJ2-7; size: .; CDR3: CASSLIQGYEQYF; DNA: TGTGCCAGCAGCTTGATACAGGGCTACGAGCAGTACTTC
V: TRBV7-8; D: TRBD2; J: TRBJ2-7; size: .; CDR3: CASSLTSGGARSVRYEQYF; DNA: TGTGCCAGCAGCTTGACTAGCGGGGGGGCCCGGTCTGTACGTTACGAGCAGTACTTC
V: TRBV3-1/TRBV3-2; D: TRBD1; J: TRBJ1-2; size: .; CDR3: CASSQERTGGRDYGYTF; DNA: TGTGCCAGCAGCCAGGAGAGGACAGGGGGGAGGGACTATGGCTACACCTTC
V: TRBV29-1; D: .; J: TRBJ2-5; size: many; CDR3: CSVTGGKETQYF; DNA: TGCAGCGTTACTGGGGGCAAAGAGACCCAGTACTTC
V: TRBV24-1; D: TRBD1; J: TRBJ2-1; size: .; CDR3: CATRQGGPYNEQFF; DNA: TGTGCCACCAGACAGGGGGGCCCCTACAATGAGCAGTTCTTC
V: TRBV28; D: .; J: TRBJ2-3; size: .; CDR3: CASSILAPRADTQYF; DNA: TGTGCCAGCAGCATCTTGGCACCGAGGGCAGATACGCAGTATTTT
V: TRBV5-1; D: TRBD1; J: TRBJ1-2; size: .; CDR3: CASSRDSTTSRGYTF; DNA: TGCGCCAGCAGCCGGGACAGCACAACTTCCCGGGGCTACACCTTC
V: TRBV28; D: .; J: TRBJ1-1; size: once; CDR3: CASRILTEAFF; DNA: TGTGCCAGCAGAATACTAACTGAAGCTTTCTTT
V: TRBV28; D: .; J: TRBJ1-4; size: .; CDR3: CASLGAGGEKLFF; DNA: TGTGCCAGCTTAGGTGCAGGTGGGGAAAAACTGTTTTTT
V: TRBV28; D: .; J: TRBJ1-2; size: .; CDR3: CASSLRNGISNYGYTF; DNA: TGTGCCAGCAGTTTGAGAAACGGGATCTCTAACTATGGCTACACCTTC
V: TRBV30; D: .; J: TRBJ2-7; size: .; CDR3: CAWSFDSEQYF; DNA: TGTGCCTGGAGTTTCGACAGCGAGCAGTACTTC
V: TRBV4-2; D: TRBD1; J: TRBJ1-1; size: .; CDR3: CASSQPGQGGMNTEAFF; DNA: TGTGCCAGCAGCCAACCGGGACAGGGAGGAATGAACACTGAAGCTTTCTTT
V: TRBV11-1; D: TRBD2; J: TRBJ2-3; size: .; CDR3: CASSLGSGADTQYF; DNA: TGTGCCAGCAGCTTGGGTAGCGGGGCAGATACGCAGTATTTT
V: TRBV7-6; D: TRBD2; J: TRBJ2-7; size: .; CDR3: CASSKPSGGSYEQYF; DNA: TGTGCCAGCAGCAAACCTAGCGGGGGCTCCTACGAGCAGTACTTC
V: TRBV6-2/TRBV6-3; D: .; J: TRBJ2-7; size: few; CDR3: CASSGAGPYEQYF; DNA: TGTGCCAGCAGTGGCGCGGGCCCCTACGAGCAGTACTTC
V: TRBV5-6; D: .; J: TRBJ1-6; size: .; CDR3: CASSLEAGDNSPLHF; DNA: TGTGCCAGCAGCTTGGAGGCGGGAGACAATTCACCCCTCCACTTT
V: TRBV5-1; D: TRBD2; J: TRBJ2-2; size: .; CDR3: CASSAGLAGNTGELFF; DNA: TGCGCCAGCAGCGCTGGACTAGCGGGTAACACCGGGGAGCTGTTTTTT
V: TRBV7-9; D: .; J: TRBJ2-7; size: few; CDR3: CASGAQYEQYF; DNA: TGTGCCAGCGGGGCTCAGTACGAGCAGTACTTC
V: TRBV5-1; D: .; J: TRBJ2-5; size: .; CDR3: CASSLGQGGGRETQYF; DNA: TGCGCCAGCAGCTTGGGGCAGGGAGGCGGCCGAGAGACCCAGTACTTC
V: TRBV3-1/TRBV3-2; D: .; J: TRBJ2-1; size: .; CDR3: CASSQGGREQFF; DNA: TGTGCCAGCAGCCAAGGTGGGAGGGAGCAGTTCTTC